The following is a TCR beta chain sequence with its context. Its antigen is still unknown. The sample holds other DNA sequences that translate to the same CDR3. Both 60 Vbeta primers and 13 Jbeta primers went into the PCR. Method: immunoSEQ multiplex PCR; TCRdb's copy keeps in-frame clones and lacks some. Of 95,000 to 150,000 clones in the sample, approximately 80% are singletons; the top ten hold roughly 4%. This sample was included in a study of cytomegalovirus exposure and HLA in healthy donors. Study observations and caveats: For presence/absence analyses, sequencing depth was assumed to be roughly uniform across donors. Further analysis, carried out later, found HLA-associated TCR beta chains more clonally expanded than equally common other chains. Most likely, a cluster of highly shared sequence variants arose as a sequencing artifact.

V lost 3 bases and J 4 bases, leaving 10 bases between the germline ends. The CDR3 spans 13 residues. Germline CDR1 and CDR2: SGHRS and YFSETQ. The J gene is TRBJ1-1, the V gene TRBV5-1; TRBD1 might be the D (6 bases). Sequenced input: PBMCs. This clonotype originated in a human donor in good health. CDR3 coding DNA: TGCGCCAGCAGCTCAACAGGGAGCACTGAAGCTTTCTTT. Its translation is CASSSTGSTEAFF.